These 20 T cell receptor beta chains were all obtained from the same sample, sequenced in a study of T cell responses to AZD1222 COVID-19 vaccine. Some clones are missing from TCRdb's copy, which holds only in-frame ones; the method was immunoSEQ multiplex PCR. This table holds around 120,000 clones, about 85% found once. Material: peripheral blood, obtained on day 0 of AZD1222 vaccination. The receptors shown here come from an adult in good health.

The chain recombines TRBV29-1 with TRBJ1-4; no firm D call. The length of the CDR3 is 13 residues. V was pared by 6 bases and J by 4 bases, with 12 bases between. Germline CDR1 reads SQVTM; CDR2 reads ANQGSEA. The CDR3 DNA reads as TGCAGCGTGAGTAGTGGAAATAATGAAAAACTGTTTTTT. Protein: CSVSSGNNEKLFF.

The chain uses TRBV11-2 and TRBJ1-1; D is unclear. The germline CDR1 and CDR2 sequences are SGHAT and FQNNGV. There are 13 residues in the CDR3. V was shortened by 1 base and J by 4 bases, with 7 bases between the two germline ends. CDR3 DNA: TGTGCCAGCAGCTTAGGTGTGAGCACTGAAGCTTTCTTT. Encoded protein: CASSLGVSTEAFF.

The V call is TRBV5-6, the J call TRBJ2-7; D perhaps matches TRBD2 (5 bases). Trimming cost V 4 bases and J 2 bases, with 10 bases left between them. This CDR3 has 13 amino acids. In germline, CDR1 is SGHDT, CDR2 YYEEEE. The CDR3 region is CASSEGLPYEQYF. The CDR3 nucleotides read TGTGCCAGCAGCGAGGGCCTCCCCTACGAGCAGTACTTC.

The V and J genes are TRBV10-3 and TRBJ1-5; 7 nucleotides line up with TRBD1. After removal of 4 bases from V and 6 bases from J, the junction contained 12 bases not matched to a gene. Looked up from germline, CDR1 is ENHRY and CDR2 is SYGVKD. CDR3 length: 16 residues. CDR3 in amino acids: CAISVGFEGALQPQHF. CDR3 nucleotide sequence: TGTGCCATCAGTGTGGGCTTTGAGGGGGCCCTTCAGCCCCAGCATTTT.

The V call is TRBV5-1, the J call TRBJ1-3; D possibly corresponds to TRBD1 (5 bases). Trimming left V 2 bases short and J 0 bases short, with 15 bases between. The germline V gene has CDR1 SGHRS and CDR2 YFSETQ. This CDR3 comprises 17 residues. CDR3 in amino acids: CASSFGGGTNSGNTIYF. As DNA, the CDR3 is TGCGCCAGCAGCTTCGGGGGAGGGACGAACTCTGGAAACACCATATATTTT.

The chain has TRBV27 and TRBJ1-4, with D possibly TRBD1 on 6 matching bases. Between the trimmed V and J ends, which lost 8 bases and 8 bases, there was a span of 12 bases. Per the germline V gene, CDR1 is MNHEY and CDR2 is SMNVEV (reference sequence). This CDR3 has 12 residues. CDR3 sequence reads: CASGITGEKLFF. CDR3 bases: TGTGCCAGCGGCATTACAGGGGAAAAACTGTTTTTT.

V gene TRBV5-4 combines with J gene TRBJ2-7; D gene ambiguous. The CDR3 is 14 amino acids. Trimming removed 0 bases at V and 3 bases at J, with 10 bases between. In germline, CDR1 is SGHNT, CDR2 YYREEE (reference sequence). This CDR3 is CASSLEGRNYEQYF. CDR3 DNA: TGTGCCAGCAGCTTGGAGGGCAGAAACTACGAGCAGTACTTC.

The chain recombines TRBV5-1 with TRBJ2-3, with 7 bases lining up with TRBD1. The trim removed 4 bases at V and 5 bases at J, leaving 7 bases unmatched. The germline CDR1 and CDR2 sequences are SGHRS and YFSETQ. The CDR3 is 14 amino acids. The CDR3 reads CASSMAQGKDTQYF. Written as DNA, the CDR3 is TGCGCCAGCAGCATGGCACAGGGGAAAGATACGCAGTATTTT.

This chain connects TRBV19 to TRBJ1-6, with no clear D. Trimming cost V 3 bases and J 7 bases, with 7 bases left between them. The CDR3 is 13 amino acids. Looked up from germline, CDR1 is LNHDA and CDR2 is SQIVND (reference sequence). This CDR3 reads CASSIEQNSPLHF. In DNA form, the CDR3 reads TGTGCCAGTAGTATTGAGCAGAATTCACCCCTCCACTTT.

The chain links TRBV7-2 to TRBJ1-6, with D tentatively TRBD1 (6 bases). The length of the CDR3 is 18 residues. The ends were cut back, 8 bases at V and 0 bases at J, with 20 bases in the middle. Germline V gene data show CDR1 as SGHTA and CDR2 as FQGNSA. CDR3 nucleotide sequence: TGTGCCAGCCTTCGGGACATGGGTCATGGCTCCTATAATTCACCCCTCCACTTT. It encodes CASLRDMGHGSYNSPLHF.

The chain combines TRBV28 with TRBJ1-1; D is undetermined. V lost 1 base and J lost 10, with 19 bases in between. This CDR3 is 15 amino acids long. Germline CDR1 is MDHEN and CDR2 is SYDVKM. The DNA of the CDR3 is TGTGCCAGCAGTTTATCCTCGGGGAGGCTGCACCCAGCTTTCTTT. It translates to CASSLSSGRLHPAFF.

V is TRBV9 and J is TRBJ2-1, with D possibly TRBD1 on 6 matching bases. Germline loops: CDR1 SGDLS, CDR2 YYNGEE. Deletions cut 3 bases from V and 7 bases from J, with 20 bases between. There are 16 residues in the CDR3. The CDR3 is CASSARLSTDRNEQFF. In DNA, the CDR3 is TGTGCCAGCAGCGCCCGCTTATCGACCGACAGGAATGAGCAGTTCTTC.

The chain carries TRBV28 and TRBJ2-1; 7 positions match TRBD1. CDR1 is MDHEN and CDR2 is SYDVKM in the germline V gene. The CDR3 length is 14 residues. V shed 7 bases, J shed 9 bases, and the junction held 12 bases outside the gene matches. The CDR3 sequence: CASISGLRGREQFF. The CDR3 coding sequence is TGTGCCAGCATCTCAGGGTTAAGGGGGCGTGAGCAGTTCTTC.

This clone has just a few counts. V is TRBV4-1 and J is TRBJ2-7; D remains ambiguous. The CDR3 loop spans 14 amino acids. V shed 1 base and J shed 2 bases, with 9 bases lying between them. The germline CDR1 and CDR2 sequences are MGHRA and YSYEKL. The CDR3 protein is CASSQGPITYEQYF. In DNA form, the CDR3 reads TGCGCCAGCAGCCAAGGGCCGATAACCTACGAGCAGTACTTC.

This chain links TRBV28 with TRBJ1-4; TRBD1 aligns across 9 bases. Germline CDR1 is MDHEN and CDR2 is SYDVKM. This CDR3 has 14 amino acids. The trim removed 6 bases at V and 7 bases at J, leaving 6 bases unmatched. CDR3 residues: CASRGQGVGEKLFF. The CDR3 nucleotides read TGTGCCAGCAGGGGACAGGGTGTGGGTGAAAAACTGTTTTTT.

The chain links TRBV27 to TRBJ1-1; D might be TRBD1 (5 bases). The CDR3 runs to 16 residues. Trimming left V 2 bases short and J 1 base short, with 14 bases between. The germline CDR1 and CDR2 sequences are MNHEY and SMNVEV (reference sequence). This CDR3 reads CASSLKSGGTNTEAFF. The CDR3 DNA reads TGTGCCAGCAGTTTAAAGAGTGGGGGAACGAACACTGAAGCTTTCTTT.

This sequence joins TRBV4-2 and TRBJ2-7; tentatively, D is TRBD1 (7 bases). CDR1 and CDR2 (germline): LGHNA, YNFKEQ. The CDR3 extends over 15 amino acids. V dropped 0 bases and J dropped 3 bases, with 12 bases sitting between them. The CDR3 DNA follows: TGTGCCAGCAGCCAAGATGCCAGGGGGGTCTACGAGCAGTACTTC. The encoded protein is CASSQDARGVYEQYF.

The V gene is TRBV10-3, the J gene TRBJ1-6; D not resolved. This CDR3 contains 13 residues. Trimming pared 4 bases from V and 8 bases from J, leaving 9 bases between. CDR1 is ENHRY and CDR2 is SYGVKD in the germline V gene. CDR3 DNA sequence: TGTGCCATCAGTGTTGGGGTGGATTCACCCCTCCACTTT. It translates to CAISVGVDSPLHF.

The chain recombines TRBV7-2 with TRBJ2-7, with D tentatively TRBD2 (5 bases). CDR1 is SGHTA and CDR2 is FQGNSA in the germline V gene. The V end was cut by 5 bases, the J end by 0 bases, with 11 bases between. The CDR3 runs 14 residues. The CDR3 DNA follows: TGTGCCAGCAGCCGGGATGGGAGCTCCTACGAGCAGTACTTC. Translating gives CASSRDGSSYEQYF.

This clone has only one observation. The V gene is TRBV6-5, the J gene TRBJ1-6, with 8 bases matching TRBD1. Trimming cost V 0 bases and J 9 bases; bases outside gene matches: 7. Germline V gene lookup returns CDR1 MNHEY and CDR2 SVGAGI. There are 16 residues in the CDR3. CDR3 sequence: CASSYSAGTGVSPLHF. The CDR3 coding sequence is TGTGCCAGCAGTTACTCCGCCGGGACAGGAGTTTCACCCCTCCACTTT.